There are a few counts of the clone carrying this TCR beta chain. The antigen is not known. Adults of Caucasian background living in Nashville, Tennessee made up all donors. Once extracted for a subset, genomic DNA was divided evenly among several immunoSEQ plates. TCRdb's copy holds only in-frame clones and misses some; the assay was immunoSEQ multiplex PCR. The sample holds around 480,000 clones, around 79% seen once. V trimming: 4 bases; J trimming: 5 bases; junction bases outside the gene matches: 12. The length of the CDR3 is 16 residues. Germline CDR1 reads SGHKS; CDR2 reads YYEKEE (reference sequence). This entry belongs to a study of shared clonotypes between healthy human individuals. Whole-study findings and limits: Clonotype sharing among the donors was expected to vary with sequencing depth.

The receptor's source is a woman aged 35 to 49 in good health. Some clones in this sample may be carry-over from other donors' samples. The sample was PBMCs. The gene calls are TRBV5-5 and TRBJ1-5; 7 bases line up with TRBD1. The CDR3 nucleotides read TGTGCCAGCAGCGCGGTAGTAGGGGGCTTCGATCAGCCCCAGCATTTT. Translation gives CASSAVVGGFDQPQHF.